This is a list of T cell receptor beta chains from one sample in a study of OX40 agonist ivuxolimab in advanced cancers. The table came from immunoSEQ multiplex PCR; TCRdb's copy has only in-frame clones and leaves some out. The sample consists of tens of thousands of clones, about 80% of them appearing once. Specimen: CD4+ or CD8+ T cells sorted from blood, collected in a trial of the OX40 agonist ivuxolimab. The receptors were sampled from an adult with an advanced solid tumor such as melanoma, head and neck, liver or kidney cancer. Each CDR3 is given with its conserved first and last residue. The D gene is left open where the match is weak. Clone sizes are given selectively: once, few, many, or a class where the clone is expanded.

d_gene,j_gene,abundance,v_gene,CDR3nt,CDR3aa
TRBD1,TRBJ1-4,NA,TRBV7-8,TGTGCCAGCAGCTGGGACAGGGGAGGTGAAAAACTGTTTTTT,CASSWDRGGEKLFF
TRBD1,TRBJ1-4,few,TRBV19,TGTGCCAGTAGTAAGGGACAGCGAAAATCAACTAATGAAAAACTGTTTTTT,CASSKGQRKSTNEKLFF
NA,TRBJ1-4,NA,TRBV5-4,TGTGCCAGCAGCTTATTTGGGATTGGCGAAAAACTGTTTTTT,CASSLFGIGEKLFF
TRBD2,TRBJ2-1,NA,TRBV7-2,TGTGCCAGCAGCTCCAACGGTGGGCCCTCTAGCGGCAATGAGCAGTTCTTC,CASSSNGGPSSGNEQFF
NA,TRBJ2-5,NA,TRBV11-2,TGTGCCAGCAGCTTACCCCACCGCACCTCATTTGGATCGGAGACCCAGTACTTC,CASSLPHRTSFGSETQYF
NA,TRBJ1-2,NA,TRBV28,TGTGCCACCATGGAGAGTTTTTGGGGCTACACCTTC,CATMESFWGYTF
NA,TRBJ2-7,once,TRBV6-1,TGTGCCAGCAGTCTACAGGGCTACGAGCAGTACTTC,CASSLQGYEQYF
NA,TRBJ2-7,NA,TRBV6-5,TGTGCCAGCAGTGCCCGGGGGGCCGGGAGGTACGAGCAGTACTTC,CASSARGAGRYEQYF
NA,TRBJ1-4,NA,TRBV2,TGTGCCAGCAGTGATAGGTCTCCAACTAATGAAAAACTGTTTTTT,CASSDRSPTNEKLFF
TRBD1,TRBJ1-2,NA,TRBV18,TGTGCCAGCTCATGGGACAGGGGAGAAGGGGAGTATGGCTACACCTTC,CASSWDRGEGEYGYTF
NA,TRBJ2-5,NA,TRBV7-8,TGTGCCAGCAGCTTACAACAGGGGAGGTCGGAGACCCAGTACTTC,CASSLQQGRSETQYF
NA,TRBJ2-3,NA,TRBV7-2,TGTGCCAGCAGCTTAGAGGGCAGGGGCTCAGATACGCAGTATTTT,CASSLEGRGSDTQYF
NA,TRBJ2-1,NA,TRBV27,TGTGCCAGCAGTTTATGGAAAGGCGATGAGCAGTTCTTC,CASSLWKGDEQFF
NA,TRBJ1-1,NA,TRBV5-1,TGCGCCAGCAGCTTACAGGGTGGTACTGAAGCTTTCTTT,CASSLQGGTEAFF
TRBD1,TRBJ2-3,NA,TRBV29-1,TGCAGCGTTGGACAGGGTTTGGGCGATACGCAGTATTTT,CSVGQGLGDTQYF
TRBD2,TRBJ2-1,NA,TRBV19,TGTGCCAGCGGGTTTGTGTCGGGGGGGCAACAACAGTTCTTC,CASGFVSGGQQQFF
NA,TRBJ1-3,NA,TRBV7-2,TGTGCCAGCAGCGCTCAGAGATACTCTGGAAACACCATATATTTT,CASSAQRYSGNTIYF
NA,TRBJ1-1,NA,TRBV11-2,TGTGCCAGCAGCTTAGCAGGGGCAGCTTTCTTT,CASSLAGAAFF
TRBD1,TRBJ2-3,once,TRBV10-1,TGCGCCAGCAGTGTTGCCGGGACAGGAGGGAATACGCAGTATTTT,CASSVAGTGGNTQYF
TRBD1,TRBJ1-5,NA,TRBV18,TGTGCCAGCTCACCTACAGGGGGTAATCAGCCCCAGCATTTT,CASSPTGGNQPQHF
TRBD1,TRBJ2-7,NA,TRBV5-5,TGTGCCAGCAGCTTGGCCGGGACAGACCTTGACGAGCAGTACTTC,CASSLAGTDLDEQYF
NA,TRBJ1-1,NA,TRBV28,TGTGCCAGCAGTCCCGGGGGCCCGGCCACTGAAGCTTTCTTT,CASSPGGPATEAFF
TRBD2,TRBJ2-7,NA,TRBV6-5,TGTGCCAGCAGTTATTCCGGGGGGACCTACGAGCAGTACTTC,CASSYSGGTYEQYF
TRBD1,TRBJ1-2,NA,TRBV18,TGTGCCAGCTCCGGACAGGGAGGAGTTCTGGAGGGCTACACCTTC,CASSGQGGVLEGYTF
NA,TRBJ1-2,NA,TRBV2,TGTGCCAGCAGTGAGGACTTAGCTAACTATGGCTACACCTTC,CASSEDLANYGYTF
NA,TRBJ1-5,NA,TRBV5-1,TGCGCCAGCAGCTTGGAGGGGGGAGATCAGCCCCAGCATTTT,CASSLEGGDQPQHF
NA,TRBJ2-1,many,TRBV20-1,TGCAGTGCTTTCCGGGAGACGGAGCAGTTCTTC,CSAFRETEQFF
NA,TRBJ1-2,NA,TRBV10-3,TGTGCCATCCGGGACACACAAATTTATGGCTACACCTTC,CAIRDTQIYGYTF
NA,TRBJ2-1,NA,TRBV11-2,TGTGCCAGCAGCTTAATTGGGGGGCCCAATGAGCAGTTCTTC,CASSLIGGPNEQFF
TRBD2,TRBJ2-7,NA,TRBV30,TGTGCCTGGACTAGCGGGGCGTACGAGCAGTACTTC,CAWTSGAYEQYF
NA,TRBJ1-2,NA,TRBV10-2,TGCGCCAGCAGTGGAACAGTCCGAGGTCACACCTTC,CASSGTVRGHTF
TRBD2,TRBJ2-5,NA,TRBV15,TGTGCCACCAGCAGAGAGGGGGGGATCCCTGAGACCCAGTACTTC,CATSREGGIPETQYF
NA,TRBJ1-5,NA,TRBV27,TGTGCCAGCAGTCGACAGGCGGCACCCGGCCAGCCCCAGCATTTT,CASSRQAAPGQPQHF
TRBD1,TRBJ1-5,NA,TRBV30,TGTGCCTGGAGTGTAGGGACAGGGGGCATTCAGCCCCAGCATTTT,CAWSVGTGGIQPQHF
NA,TRBJ1-1,NA,TRBV5-3,TGTGCCAGAAGCTCGGAAATTGACACTGAAGCTTTCTTT,CARSSEIDTEAFF
NA,TRBJ1-5,NA,TRBV28,TGTGCCAGCAGCCGGGGTTTGCGAACGGTTCAGCCCCAGCATTTT,CASSRGLRTVQPQHF
NA,TRBJ2-2,NA,TRBV5-4,TGTGCCAGCAGCCCTACGGGTCGGGACACCGGGGAGCTGTTTTTT,CASSPTGRDTGELFF
NA,TRBJ2-3,NA,TRBV7-2,TGTGCCAGCAGCACCCGGGGCGCAGATACGCAGTATTTT,CASSTRGADTQYF
NA,TRBJ1-2,NA,TRBV30,TGTGCCTGGAGTGAAGTGGGGTATGGCTACACCTTC,CAWSEVGYGYTF
NA,TRBJ1-1,NA,TRBV29-1,TGCAGCGTAGCCAGGGGGAACACTGAAGCTTTCTTT,CSVARGNTEAFF
TRBD1,TRBJ1-5,NA,TRBV18,TGTGCCAGCTCACTGCGACAGGGGTCAAATCAGCCCCAGCATTTT,CASSLRQGSNQPQHF
TRBD1,TRBJ1-1,NA,TRBV29-1,TGCAGCGTTGCGGGACAGGAGTACATGAACACTGAAGCTTTCTTT,CSVAGQEYMNTEAFF
NA,TRBJ1-3,NA,TRBV11-1,TGTGCCAGCAGCCCGACAGGAAACACCATATATTTT,CASSPTGNTIYF
NA,TRBJ1-2,NA,TRBV29-1,TGCAGCGTTCTTCTTCGGTCTCCCGGGACAAATAACTATGGCTACACCTTC,CSVLLRSPGTNNYGYTF